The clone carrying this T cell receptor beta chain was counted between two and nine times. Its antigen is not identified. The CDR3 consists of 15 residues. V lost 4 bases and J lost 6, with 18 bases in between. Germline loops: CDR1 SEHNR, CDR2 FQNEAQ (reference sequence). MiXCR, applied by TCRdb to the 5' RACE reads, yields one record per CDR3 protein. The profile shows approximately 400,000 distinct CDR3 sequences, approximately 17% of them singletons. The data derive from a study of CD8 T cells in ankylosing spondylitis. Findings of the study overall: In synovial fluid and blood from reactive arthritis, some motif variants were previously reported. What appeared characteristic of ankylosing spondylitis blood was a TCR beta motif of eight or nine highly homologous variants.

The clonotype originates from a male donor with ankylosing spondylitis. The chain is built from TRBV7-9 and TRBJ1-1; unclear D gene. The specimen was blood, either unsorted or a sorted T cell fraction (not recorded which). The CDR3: CASSWGKGKGSEAFF. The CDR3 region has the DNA TGTGCCAGCAGCTGGGGTAAAGGGAAGGGCTCTGAAGCTTTCTTT.